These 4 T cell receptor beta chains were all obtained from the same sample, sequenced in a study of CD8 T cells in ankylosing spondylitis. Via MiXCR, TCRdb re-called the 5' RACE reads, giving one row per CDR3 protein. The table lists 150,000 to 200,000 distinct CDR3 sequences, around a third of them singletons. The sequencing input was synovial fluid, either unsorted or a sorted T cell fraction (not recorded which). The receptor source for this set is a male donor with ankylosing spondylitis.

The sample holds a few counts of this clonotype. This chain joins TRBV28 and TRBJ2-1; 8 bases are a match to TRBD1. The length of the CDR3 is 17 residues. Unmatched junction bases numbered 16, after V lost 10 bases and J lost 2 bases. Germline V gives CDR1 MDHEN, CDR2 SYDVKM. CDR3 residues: CAIGGTGSLKAYNEQFF. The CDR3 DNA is TGTGCCATAGGGGGGACAGGTTCCCTCAAAGCCTACAATGAGCAGTTCTTC.

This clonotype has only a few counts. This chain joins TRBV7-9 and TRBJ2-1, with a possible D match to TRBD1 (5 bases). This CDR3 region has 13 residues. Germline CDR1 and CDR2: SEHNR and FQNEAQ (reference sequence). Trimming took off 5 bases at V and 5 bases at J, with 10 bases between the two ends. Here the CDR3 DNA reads TGTGCCAGCAGCACCGACAGACACAATGAGCAGTTCTTC. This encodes CASSTDRHNEQFF.

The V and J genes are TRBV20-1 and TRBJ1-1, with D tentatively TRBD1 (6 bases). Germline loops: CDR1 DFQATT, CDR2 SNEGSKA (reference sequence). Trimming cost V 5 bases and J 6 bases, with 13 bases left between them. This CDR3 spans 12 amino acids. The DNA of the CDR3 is TGCAGTGCTGGGGGGGGCAGCGCTGAAGCTTTCTTT. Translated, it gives CSAGGGSAEAFF.

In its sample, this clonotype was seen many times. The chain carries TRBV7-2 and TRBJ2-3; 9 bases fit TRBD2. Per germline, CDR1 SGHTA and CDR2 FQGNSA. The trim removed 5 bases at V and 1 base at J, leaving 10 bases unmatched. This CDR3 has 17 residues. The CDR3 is CASSKAGLAGGTDTQYF. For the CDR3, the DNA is TGTGCCAGCAGCAAAGCGGGCTTAGCGGGAGGCACAGATACGCAGTATTTT.